A single sample is the source of the 25 T cell receptor beta chains below, sequenced in a study of blood T cell repertoires in COVID-19. Here immunoSEQ multiplex PCR was the method, and the copy in TCRdb shows in-frame clones only, minus some. The sample holds 400,000 or so clones, 75% to 90% seen once. The sequenced material came from PBMCs or T cells enriched from blood (not recorded which). The receptors derive from a man under 40 who had recovered from COVID-19.

The chain recombines TRBV30 with TRBJ1-4, with 7 positions matching TRBD1. Germline CDR1 reads GTSNPN; CDR2 reads SVGIG (reference sequence). Trimming removed 3 bases from V and 7 bases from J; junction bases left unmatched: 20. The CDR3 has 18 amino acids. The CDR3 DNA follows: TGTGCCTGGAGCAACCCCCGGGACAGCCTCCCGGGCGGTGAAAAACTGTTTTTT. This encodes CAWSNPRDSLPGGEKLFF. The full variable domain, its missing parts supplied by reference TRBV30 and TRBJ1-4, is SQTIHQWPATLVQPVGSPLSLECTVEGTSNPNLYWYRQAAGRGLQLLFYSVGIGQISSEVPQNLSASRPQDRQFILSSKKLLLSDSGFYLCAWSNPRDSLPGGEKLFFGSGTQLSVL.

This chain joins TRBV6-2 or TRBV6-3 and TRBJ2-2; perhaps TRBD1 as D (5 bases). Trimming pared 6 bases from V and 4 bases from J, leaving 21 bases between. Germline V CDR1 and CDR2: MNHEY, SVGEGT. The CDR3 extends over 17 amino acids. The CDR3 bases are TGTGCCAGCAGCCCGGTAAGGGGTAGCCCAACCACCGGGGAGCTGTTTTTT. Protein product: CASSPVRGSPTTGELFF.

Worth noting for this clone: Other DNA sequences in this sample translate to the same CDR3. This rearrangement joins TRBV3-1 (or the pseudogene TRBV3-2) to TRBJ2-5, with D uncertain. CDR3 size: 13 residues. Trimming shortened V by 1 base and J by 2 bases, and 5 bases separated the two germline ends. The germline gives CDR1 LGHDT, CDR2 YNNKEL (reference sequence). CDR3 coding DNA: TGTGCCAGCAGCCAAGCCCTGCAAGAGACCCAGTACTTC. Translating gives CASSQALQETQYF.

The rearrangement links TRBV5-1 to TRBJ1-6; tentatively, D is TRBD1 (6 bases). V shed 4 bases and J shed 7 bases, with 12 bases lying between them. There are 14 residues in the CDR3. Germline-derived CDR1 and CDR2 are SGHRS and YFSETQ. In DNA, the CDR3 is TGCGCCAGCAGCCAAGGACAGTCAAATTCACCCCTCCACTTT. Residues: CASSQGQSNSPLHF.

This clone was picked up one time. This chain joins TRBV28 and TRBJ2-6; D may be TRBD1 (6 bases). V was pared by 6 bases and J by 4 bases, with 16 bases between. The germline CDR1 and CDR2 sequences are MDHEN and SYDVKM. CDR3 length: 16 amino acids. The CDR3 nucleotides are TGTGCCAGCAGAAGAGACGACAGGCGGGGGGCCAACGTCCTGACTTTC. Translation: CASRRDDRRGANVLTF.

This chain connects TRBV7-9 to TRBJ1-6; 9 bases are a match to TRBD1. The CDR3 has 15 amino acids. Germline CDR1 and CDR2: SEHNR and FQNEAQ (reference sequence). With 1 base clipped from V and 10 bases from J, the junction kept 5 bases outside the gene matches. CDR3 amino acids: CASSLGGQGRSPLHF. The DNA of the CDR3 is TGTGCCAGCAGCTTAGGGGGACAGGGTCGGTCACCCCTCCACTTT.

The chain has TRBV3-1 (or the pseudogene TRBV3-2) and TRBJ2-1; 9 bases line up with TRBD2. V dropped 4 bases and J dropped 1; count of bases not matched to a gene: 5. The CDR3 covers 16 residues. Germline-derived CDR1 and CDR2 are LGHDT and YNNKEL (reference sequence). The CDR3 spells CASSRWTSDSYNEQFF. Here the CDR3 DNA reads TGTGCCAGCAGCCGATGGACTAGCGATTCCTACAATGAGCAGTTCTTC.

CDR3 protein: CASSGTSVYEQYF. The DNA of the CDR3 is TGTGCCAGCAGCGGGACTAGCGTCTACGAGCAGTACTTC. The rearrangement uses TRBV6-5 and TRBJ2-7; 10 bases agree with TRBD2. The CDR3 spans 13 residues. CDR1 MNHEY and CDR2 SVGAGI come from the germline V gene. After removal of 6 bases from V and 3 bases from J, the junction contained 2 bases not matched to a gene.

The gene calls are TRBV12-3 or TRBV12-4 and TRBJ1-5, with TRBD1 matching 7 bases. This CDR3 is 13 amino acids long. V trimming: 4 bases; J trimming: 9 bases; junction bases outside the gene matches: 6. DNA for the CDR3: TGTGCCAGCAGTTGGACAGGTTGGGCGCCCCAGCATTTT. It specifies CASSWTGWAPQHF.

This clone was seen at least ten times. The chain employs TRBV28 and TRBJ2-7, with 7 bases matching TRBD1. The ends lost 4 bases at V and 4 bases at J; junction bases unmatched: 13. Looked up from germline, CDR1 is MDHEN and CDR2 is SYDVKM. This CDR3 is built from 16 residues. The CDR3 DNA reads as TGTGCCAGCAGTTCCGAGGGGGCAAAGAAGGCATACGAGCAGTACTTC. It yields the protein CASSSEGAKKAYEQYF.

The chain employs TRBV4-1 and TRBJ2-7, with TRBD2 as a possible D gene (6 bases). Between the trimmed V and J ends, which lost 0 bases and 0 bases, there was a span of 9 bases. Per germline, CDR1 MGHRA and CDR2 YSYEKL. This CDR3 has 15 amino acids. CDR3 sequence: CASSQDPGSSYEQYF. The DNA for the CDR3 is TGCGCCAGCAGCCAAGATCCCGGGAGCTCCTACGAGCAGTACTTC.

The J gene is TRBJ2-2, the V gene TRBV7-3; no clear D. The V gene lost 1 base and the J gene lost 4 bases, with 7 bases spanning the gap. This CDR3 spans 14 amino acids. Per germline, CDR1 SGHTA and CDR2 FQGTGA. The CDR3 nucleotides read TGTGCCAGCAGCTTAATTATCGGCACCGGGGAGCTGTTTTTT. It codes for CASSLIIGTGELFF. Supplemented by reference TRBV7-3 and TRBJ2-2, the full variable domain reads GAGVSQTPSNKVTEKGKYVELRCDPISGHTALYWYRQSLGQGPEFLIYFQGTGAADDSGLPNDRFFAVRPEGSVSTLKIQRTERGDSAVYLCASSLIIGTGELFFGEGSRLTVL.

The V gene is TRBV18, the J gene TRBJ2-1; possible D gene TRBD1, 7 bases. V was cut by 5 bases and J by 5 bases, with 13 bases left in between. The CDR3 has 14 amino acids. Germline CDR1 and CDR2: KGHSH and LQKENI. The CDR3 DNA is TGTGCCAGCTCAGGCGGGACAGTCAACAATGAGCAGTTCTTC. Protein: CASSGGTVNNEQFF. Variable domain in full (rest from reference TRBV18 and TRBJ2-1): NAGVMQNPRHLVRRRGQEARLRCSPMKGHSHVYWYRQLPEEGLKFMVYLQKENIIDESGMPKERFSAEFPKEGPSILRIQQVVRGDSAAYFCASSGGTVNNEQFFGPGTRLTVL.

As regards this clone: This sample also contains other DNA sequences that code for the same CDR3. This chain connects TRBV12-3 or TRBV12-4 to TRBJ1-5, with D uncertain. V gave up 1 base and J gave up 3 bases, with 4 bases separating them. The CDR3 has 13 residues. CDR3 DNA sequence: TGTGCCAGCAGTTTAGACATCAATCAGCCCCAGCATTTT. Translation gives CASSLDINQPQHF.

The chain links TRBV19 to TRBJ2-2, with D perhaps TRBD1 (6 bases). With 7 bases removed from V and 4 bases from J, the gap between germline ends came to 16 bases. The germline gives CDR1 LNHDA, CDR2 SQIVND (reference sequence). The length of the CDR3 is 15 residues. CDR3 nucleotide sequence: TGTGCCAGTACTGGGCAGGGGATACGCACCGGGGAGCTGTTTTTT. Translation gives CASTGQGIRTGELFF.

This clone was seen more than once but under ten times. The chain uses TRBV19 and TRBJ2-3, with 13 bases aligning to TRBD2. Germline V gene lookup returns CDR1 LNHDA and CDR2 SQIVND (reference sequence). V lost 3 bases, J lost 4 bases, and 4 bases stayed unmatched. This CDR3 is built from 16 residues. DNA for the CDR3: TGTGCCAGTAGTATTAAGACTAGCGGGAGGCCAGATACGCAGTATTTT. This sequence encodes CASSIKTSGRPDTQYF.

The chain recombines TRBV28 with TRBJ1-1; 7 nucleotides agree with TRBD1. From germline, CDR1 is MDHEN and CDR2 SYDVKM. The CDR3 runs to 15 residues. V lost 4 bases, J lost 7 bases, and 12 bases stayed unmatched. CDR3 sequence reads: CASSSPPGGSFEAFF. CDR3 bases: TGTGCCAGCAGTTCTCCCCCAGGGGGATCGTTTGAAGCTTTCTTT.

The chain recombines TRBV27 with TRBJ2-6; the match to TRBD2 covers 7 bases. Germline values: CDR1 MNHEY, CDR2 SMNVEV (reference sequence). The J segment lost 2 bases and the V segment lost 6 bases, leaving 4 bases of the junction unmatched. The CDR3 loop spans 15 amino acids. The CDR3 spells CASRSGGTGANVLTF. The CDR3 DNA reads as TGTGCCAGCAGATCGGGAGGCACTGGGGCCAACGTCCTGACTTTC.

The chain is built from TRBV14 and TRBJ1-5; no clear D. The germline V gene encodes CDR1 SGHDN and CDR2 FVKESK. The CDR3 contains 13 residues. V shed 1 base and J shed 4 bases, with 5 bases lying between them. CDR3 sequence reads: CASSQGRNQPQHF. DNA for the CDR3: TGTGCCAGCAGCCAAGGCAGGAATCAGCCCCAGCATTTT.

The chain employs TRBV6-5 and TRBJ2-2; 8 bases match TRBD1. The V gene's germline CDR1 is MNHEY and CDR2 SVGAGI. V lost 2 bases, J lost 6 bases, and 8 bases stayed unmatched. The CDR3 loop spans 16 amino acids. Here the CDR3 DNA reads TGTGCCAGCAGTTACGGGGGACAGGTCTCCGCCGGGGAGCTGTTTTTT. Protein sequence: CASSYGGQVSAGELFF.

This clone was observed once. The chain carries TRBV5-1 and TRBJ2-3; a possible D gene is TRBD2 (6 bases). Trimming removed 1 base from V and 8 bases from J, with 20 bases in between. Germline loops: CDR1 SGHRS, CDR2 YFSETQ. The CDR3 is made up of 16 amino acids. Here the CDR3 reads CASSLYWTTGAGTQYF. CDR3 DNA sequence: TGCGCCAGCAGCTTGTATTGGACTACCGGGGCTGGTACGCAGTATTTT. Full variable domain (outside the CDR3, taken from reference TRBV5-1 and TRBJ2-3): KAGVTQTPRYLIKTRGQQVTLSCSPISGHRSVSWYQQTPGQGLQFLFEYFSETQRNKGNFPGRFSGRQFSNSRSEMNVSTLELGDSALYLCASSLYWTTGAGTQYFGPGTRLTVL.

This chain joins TRBV10-3 and TRBJ2-4; possible D gene TRBD1, 6 bases. CDR3 size: 13 residues. The germline gives CDR1 ENHRY, CDR2 SYGVKD. Trimming left V 6 bases short and J 9 bases short, with 15 bases between. As DNA, the CDR3 is TGTGCCATCAGGGTCGGACAGTGGGGCATTCAGTACTTC. Translated: CAIRVGQWGIQYF.

This clone is a singleton in its sample. The V call is TRBV20-1, the J call TRBJ2-7; 7 bases are a match to TRBD2. The J segment lost 2 bases and the V segment lost 3 bases, leaving 7 bases of the junction unmatched. This CDR3 region has 14 residues. Germline CDR1 DFQATT, CDR2 SNEGSKA (reference sequence). CDR3 region: CSASGSGAAYEQYF. CDR3 DNA sequence: TGCAGTGCTAGTGGAAGCGGGGCGGCCTACGAGCAGTACTTC.

The chain employs TRBV7-3 and TRBJ2-7, with 7 bases identical to TRBD1. After removal of 5 bases from V and 8 bases from J, the junction contained 6 bases not matched to a gene. The germline gives CDR1 SGHTA, CDR2 FQGTGA. CDR3 length equals 12 residues. The CDR3 reads CASSLGQDKQYF. The CDR3 DNA follows: TGTGCCAGCAGCCTCGGACAGGATAAGCAGTACTTC. The full variable domain, in which reference TRBV7-3 and TRBJ2-7 provide the parts outside the CDR3, is GAGVSQTPSNKVTEKGKYVELRCDPISGHTALYWYRQSLGQGPEFLIYFQGTGAADDSGLPNDRFFAVRPEGSVSTLKIQRTERGDSAVYLCASSLGQDKQYFGPGTRLTVT.

The rearrangement links TRBV7-8 to TRBJ1-1; D remains unclear. Deletions cut 9 bases from V and 8 bases from J, with 13 bases between. Germline V lookup: CDR1 SGHVS, CDR2 FQNEAQ. The CDR3 sequence is 11 residues long. The chain's CDR3 is CASQVVAEAFF. In DNA form, the CDR3 reads TGTGCCAGTCAGGTGGTGGCGGAAGCTTTCTTT.